One sample yielded the 26 T cell receptor beta chains listed below, sequenced in a study of T cell repertoires in cytomegalovirus infection. MiXCR, applied by TCRdb to the reads, yields one record per CDR3 protein. The profile shows 85,000 to 120,000 distinct CDR3 sequences, 16% of them singletons. The sequenced sample was PBMCs. These receptor sequences come from a human donor in good health (CMV status not recorded). Some clones in this sample may be carry-over from other donors' samples.

In the case of this clonotype: Compared with germline, one end of the junction differs, possibly owing to a read error. The rearrangement links TRBV7-2 to TRBJ1-3; the D is unclear. The CDR3 covers 14 residues. CDR1 and CDR2 from the germline V gene are SGHTA and FQGNSA. CDR3 protein: CASSTRSAGNSIYF. For the CDR3, the DNA is TGTGCCAGCAGCACCCGGAGCGCTGGAAACAGCATATATTTT.

This clonotype was seen a few times. V usage is TRBV4-1 and J usage is TRBJ1-5; 7 nucleotides agree with TRBD1. V gave up 0 bases and J gave up 3 bases; unmatched junction bases: 2. Germline CDR1 reads MGHRA; CDR2 reads YSYEKL. The CDR3 consists of 15 residues. The chain's CDR3 is CASSQEDRNNQPQHF. DNA for the CDR3: TGCGCCAGCAGCCAAGAGGACAGGAACAATCAGCCCCAGCATTTT.

This clonotype was seen at least ten times. CDR3 amino acids: CASSFGPGGGGNTIYF. The DNA for the CDR3 is TGTGCCAGCAGCTTTGGTCCAGGGGGCGGTGGAAACACCATATATTTT. V is TRBV7-2 and J is TRBJ1-3; 8 nucleotides line up with TRBD1. Trimming at V came to 3 bases and at J to 3 bases, leaving 7 bases not matched to a gene. The CDR3 is made up of 16 amino acids. Per the germline V gene, CDR1 is SGHTA and CDR2 is FQGNSA.

As DNA, the CDR3 is TGTGCCAGCCGGGAGGACTCCTATAATTCACCCCTCCACTTT. This translates into CASREDSYNSPLHF. The genes are TRBV12-3 or TRBV12-4 and TRBJ1-6; D unresolved. V lost 8 bases to trimming and J lost 0 bases, with 8 bases between them. This CDR3 has 14 amino acids.

This clonotype occurred many times. The chain recombines TRBV28 with TRBJ2-7, with TRBD1 as a possible D gene (6 bases). The germline V and J ends were trimmed by 3 bases and 6 bases, with 15 bases remaining between them. The germline V gene has CDR1 MDHEN and CDR2 SYDVKM. The CDR3 has 14 amino acids. The CDR3 DNA reads as TGTGCCAGCAGTTTGGTCTCAGGGGCGGGCGAGCAGTACTTC. This encodes CASSLVSGAGEQYF.

The table lists this clonotype with many counts. The chain combines TRBV11-1 with TRBJ1-1; possible D gene TRBD1, 5 bases. The V gene lost 1 base and the J gene lost 6 bases, with 12 bases spanning the gap. The CDR3 spans 14 residues. Germline assignment: CDR1 SGHAT and CDR2 FQDESV (reference sequence). The CDR3 DNA reads TGTGCCAGCAGCTTAGGGAAGGGGAAGGCTGAAGCTTTCTTT. Its protein is CASSLGKGKAEAFF.

This clonotype has at least ten counts. This sequence joins TRBV7-2 and TRBJ1-4; D uncertain. The V gene lost 1 base and the J gene lost 3 bases, with 9 bases spanning the gap. Germline-derived CDR1 and CDR2 are SGHTA and FQGNSA. The CDR3 covers 15 residues. The CDR3 protein is CASSLDGRPNEKLFF. DNA of the CDR3: TGTGCCAGCAGCTTAGATGGGCGCCCTAATGAAAAACTGTTTTTT.

In this sample, this clonotype turned up a few times. The V call is TRBV6-6, the J call TRBJ2-2; 8 positions match TRBD1. The CDR3 is made up of 17 amino acids. V gave up 6 bases and J gave up 5 bases; unmatched junction bases: 14. Germline V lookup: CDR1 MNHNY, CDR2 SVGAGI (reference sequence). CDR3 coding DNA: TGTGCCAGCAGCCGTCCCGACAGGGGATGGAGAACCGGGGAGCTGTTTTTT. It translates to CASSRPDRGWRTGELFF.

The rearrangement joins TRBV11-3 to TRBJ2-1; 7 nucleotides agree with TRBD2. Germline V gene data show CDR1 as SGHNT and CDR2 as YENEEA. The CDR3 covers 14 residues. The J segment lost 9 bases and the V segment lost 5 bases, leaving 10 bases of the junction unmatched. The chain's CDR3 is CASSAERGIGEQFF. CDR3 in DNA: TGTGCCAGCAGCGCTGAGCGGGGAATTGGTGAGCAGTTCTTC.

Worth noting for this clonotype: It may be a read error: a sequence one base away is much more abundant. The gene calls are TRBV5-6 and TRBJ2-5; D remains ambiguous. The V end was cut by 1 base, the J end by 4 bases, with 5 bases between. This CDR3 contains 12 residues. Germline V gene data show CDR1 as SGHDT and CDR2 as YYEEEE. CDR3 residues: CASSLSVETQYF. CDR3 in DNA: TGTGCCAGCAGCTTGAGCGTAGAGACCCAGTACTTC.

This clonotype was counted ten times or more. The chain uses TRBV7-6 and TRBJ1-1; D is unresolved. CDR3 length: 13 residues. Deletions cut 2 bases from V and 4 bases from J, with 8 bases between. Germline lookup yields CDR1 SGHVS and CDR2 FNYEAQ. The CDR3 DNA is TGTGCCAGCAGCTTACGAGAGTCCACTGAAGCTTTCTTT. Protein product: CASSLRESTEAFF.

This clonotype has ten or more counts. The gene calls are TRBV7-2 and TRBJ2-3; D may be TRBD2 (7 bases). The CDR3 consists of 15 residues. Germline CDR1 SGHTA, CDR2 FQGNSA. V shed 4 bases and J shed 6 bases, with 17 bases lying between them. The chain's CDR3 is CASSWGGGFRDTQYF. The CDR3 bases are TGTGCCAGCAGCTGGGGGGGGGGCTTTAGGGATACGCAGTATTTT.

The chain employs TRBV7-3 and TRBJ2-3; TRBD2 agrees at 14 bases. This CDR3 region has 17 residues. CDR1 is SGHTA and CDR2 is FQGTGA in the germline V gene. V lost 5 bases to trimming and J lost 4 bases; unmatched junction nucleotides: 8. The DNA of the CDR3 is TGTGCCAGCAGCCCCCAGACTAGCGGGGGGGACCCAGATACGCAGTATTTT. Its protein product is CASSPQTSGGDPDTQYF. Based on the CDR3 plus reference TRBV7-3 and TRBJ2-3, the full variable domain is GAGVSQTPSNKVTEKGKYVELRCDPISGHTALYWYRQSLGQGPEFLIYFQGTGAADDSGLPNDRFFAVRPEGSVSTLKIQRTERGDSAVYLCASSPQTSGGDPDTQYFGPGTRLTVL.

The rearrangement joins TRBV7-3 to TRBJ2-1, with 7 bases that match TRBD2. The V gene's germline CDR1 is SGHTA and CDR2 FQGTGA. The CDR3 extends over 14 amino acids. V shed 3 bases and J 11 bases; nucleotides not matched to a gene: 10. CDR3 nucleotide sequence: TGTGCCAGCAGCTTTGAAGCGGGGCCCTCGAAGCAGTTCTTC. This codes for CASSFEAGPSKQFF. Supplemented by reference TRBV7-3 and TRBJ2-1, the full variable domain reads GAGVSQTPSNKVTEKGKYVELRCDPISGHTALYWYRQSLGQGPEFLIYFQGTGAADDSGLPNDRFFAVRPEGSVSTLKIQRTERGDSAVYLCASSFEAGPSKQFFGPGTRLTVL.

V gene TRBV28 combines with J gene TRBJ1-1; the D is unclear. Germline CDR1 and CDR2: MDHEN and SYDVKM. The V gene lost 5 bases and the J gene lost 0 bases, with 16 bases spanning the gap. This CDR3 is built from 16 residues. Here the CDR3 DNA reads TGTGCCAGCAGTGTCCCGGTTAAGCGGGTGAACACTGAAGCTTTCTTT. Translated, it gives CASSVPVKRVNTEAFF.

Regarding this clonotype: It may be a read error: a sequence one base away is much more abundant. V is TRBV3-1 and J is TRBJ2-1, with D perhaps TRBD2 (6 bases). The V end was cut by 0 bases, the J end by 8 bases, with 20 bases between. Germline lookup yields CDR1 LGHDT and CDR2 YNNKEL (reference sequence). The CDR3 runs to 17 residues. The CDR3 is CASSQDFWDPSAHEQFF. The CDR3 DNA is TGTGCCAGCAGCCAAGATTTTTGGGACCCTAGCGCCCATGAGCAGTTCTTC.

The V and J genes are TRBV6-2 or TRBV6-3 and TRBJ1-3; perhaps TRBD1 as D (5 bases). Germline CDR1 is MNHEY and CDR2 is SVGEGT. Trimming cost V 5 bases and J 3 bases, with 17 bases left between them. The CDR3 length is 16 residues. This chain's CDR3 is CASSPPRGTSGNTIYF. The CDR3 region has the DNA TGTGCCAGCAGTCCACCCCGGGGGACGAGTGGAAACACCATATATTTT.

This clonotype was seen many times. The V and J genes are TRBV4-1 and TRBJ1-3; D not certain. Per the germline V gene, CDR1 is MGHRA and CDR2 is YSYEKL. Trimming cost V 0 bases and J 0 bases, with 12 bases left between them. This CDR3 comprises 17 residues. CDR3 in amino acids: CASSQEIRFYSGNTIYF. CDR3 coding DNA: TGCGCCAGCAGCCAAGAGATCAGGTTCTACTCTGGAAACACCATATATTTT.

This clonotype was picked up a small number of times. This chain uses TRBV19 with TRBJ2-1; TRBD1 is a possible D gene (5 bases). The CDR3 covers 13 residues. V lost 3 bases and J 4 bases, leaving 7 bases between the germline ends. Germline CDR1 reads LNHDA; CDR2 reads SQIVND (reference sequence). The CDR3 reads CASSMRQYNEQFF. The CDR3 DNA reads as TGTGCCAGTAGTATGCGACAGTACAATGAGCAGTTCTTC.

This clonotype was detected many times. The rearrangement uses TRBV9 and TRBJ2-1; TRBD2 might be the D (5 bases). Germline-derived CDR1 and CDR2 are SGDLS and YYNGEE. Trimming stripped 6 bases from V and 6 bases from J, with 13 bases between. This CDR3 has 13 residues. The CDR3 loop reads CASTRAAGNEQFF. CDR3 DNA: TGTGCCAGCACGCGGGCCGCTGGCAATGAGCAGTTCTTC.

This clonotype was observed at least ten times. This CDR3 reads CASSPSGLGQTQYF. In DNA form, the CDR3 reads TGTGCCAGCAGCCCATCCGGACTAGGTCAGACCCAGTACTTC. This rearrangement joins TRBV11-2 to TRBJ2-5, with TRBD2 identical over 7 bases. The CDR3 loop spans 14 amino acids. Trimming removed 5 bases from V and 6 bases from J; junction bases left unmatched: 9. Germline lookup yields CDR1 SGHAT and CDR2 FQNNGV.

The rearrangement joins TRBV7-9 to TRBJ1-2, with TRBD1 as a possible D gene (5 bases). V was cut by 2 bases and J by 4 bases, with 11 bases left in between. The CDR3 is 14 residues long. CDR1 and CDR2 (germline): SEHNR, FQNEAQ (reference sequence). The CDR3 nucleotides are TGTGCCAGCAGCTTACAGGGAATCTCCTATGGCTACACCTTC. Translation: CASSLQGISYGYTF.

This clonotype came up a few times. The gene calls are TRBV7-2 and TRBJ1-5; D is unresolved. The CDR3 contains 13 residues. Between the trimmed V and J ends, which lost 5 bases and 7 bases, there was a span of 12 bases. CDR1 and CDR2 (germline): SGHTA, FQGNSA. This chain's CDR3 is CASSPELVQPQHF. CDR3 in DNA: TGTGCCAGCAGCCCCGAACTGGTGCAGCCCCAGCATTTT.

By share of the sample, this clonotype is medium-sized (0.01 to 0.1%). The chain couples TRBV7-2 to TRBJ1-1; D is perhaps TRBD1 (6 bases). The germline gives CDR1 SGHTA, CDR2 FQGNSA. This CDR3 spans 15 amino acids. Trimming took 8 bases from V and 10 from J, leaving 26 bases between them. The CDR3 nucleotides read TGTGCCAGCTCCGGGGGGGCCGACTCCTCCATGCTAGCTTTCTTT. It specifies CASSGGADSSMLAFF.

This clonotype was counted at least ten times. The DNA for the CDR3 is TGTGCCAGCAGTTTAAACAGAGCCTACGAGCAGTACTTC. Encoded protein: CASSLNRAYEQYF. This sequence joins TRBV12-3 or TRBV12-4 and TRBJ2-7; D is ambiguous. The length of the CDR3 is 13 residues. Trimming removed 2 bases from V and 2 bases from J, with 7 bases in between.

CDR3 loop: CASKPGRGNSPLHF. DNA for the CDR3: TGTGCCAGTAAACCCGGACGGGGGAATTCACCCCTCCACTTT. This chain connects TRBV19 to TRBJ1-6; D is perhaps TRBD1 (5 bases). V was cut by 7 bases and J by 7 bases, with 14 bases left in between. Per germline, CDR1 LNHDA and CDR2 SQIVND (reference sequence). The CDR3 consists of 14 residues.